Shown below are 26 T cell receptor beta chains from a single sample sequenced in a study of CXCR3-negative and CXCR3-positive naive CD8 T cells. Their target antigens are unknown. Broader study findings: CXCR3-positive naive cells had TRB CDR3s that were more hydrophobic than CXCR3-negative naive cells had.

UMI-tagged TRB cDNA libraries were built via 5' RACE. One entry per CDR3 protein, without DNA, is what TCRdb gives after re-calling the 5' RACE reads. This sample contains under 150,000 distinct CDR3 sequences. Source material: naive CXCR3+ CD8+ T cells from blood. Subset defined: CD45RO-CCR7+CD27+CD95- naive CD8+ T cells expressing CXCR3 (TNR3+). The receptors stem from a human donor in good health. Some clones in this sample may be carry-over from other donors' samples.

The chain has TRBV6-1 and TRBJ2-3; the D call from TCRdb, TRBD2, cannot be confirmed without DNA. This CDR3 has 18 amino acids. Germline lookup yields CDR1 MNHNS and CDR2 SASEGT. The chain's CDR3 is CASSAIGGYRTLLDTQYF.

This sequence joins TRBV28 and TRBJ1-6; the D call from TCRdb, TRBD1, cannot be confirmed without DNA. CDR1 is MDHEN, CDR2 SYDVKM, per germline. The CDR3 consists of 16 residues. The CDR3 loop reads CASSSRGSSYNSPLHF.

The chain links TRBV27 to TRBJ2-3. CDR3 size: 17 residues. Germline CDR1 MNHEY, CDR2 SMNVEV (reference sequence). This CDR3 reads CASSLLNSRFGTDTQYF.

This sequence joins TRBV29-1 and TRBJ1-1. From germline, CDR1 is SQVTM and CDR2 ANQGSEA. The CDR3 is made up of 13 amino acids. The CDR3 loop is CSVASWTYTEAFF.

The chain is built from TRBV28 and TRBJ2-7; with no DNA, the TCRdb D assignment of TRBD2 cannot be verified. Per the germline V gene, CDR1 is MDHEN and CDR2 is SYDVKM. The CDR3 is 15 residues long. The CDR3 spells CASSFRSDGLDEQYF. Based on the CDR3 plus reference TRBV28 and TRBJ2-7, the full variable domain is DVKVTQSSRYLVKRTGEKVFLECVQDMDHENMFWYRQDPGLGLRLIYFSYDVKMKEKGDIPEGYSVSREKKERFSLILESASTNQTSMYLCASSFRSDGLDEQYFGPGTRLTVT.

The chain recombines TRBV7-9 with TRBJ1-5; the D gene TCRdb calls, TRBD1, cannot be checked with no DNA. CDR3 length equals 14 residues. Germline V gene sequence: CDR1 SEHNR, CDR2 FQNEAQ (reference sequence). The CDR3 protein is CASSSGTVNQPQHF.

The rearrangement links TRBV20-1 to TRBJ2-7. Germline lookup yields CDR1 DFQATT and CDR2 SNEGSKA (reference sequence). The CDR3 has 13 amino acids. CDR3 sequence: CSARPQDYYEQYF.

The chain combines TRBV9 with TRBJ2-7; TCRdb's D call, TRBD2, is unchecked because there is no DNA. The CDR3 length is 14 residues. Germline CDR1 and CDR2: SGDLS and YYNGEE. The CDR3 region is CASSPGERGYEQYF.

CDR3 sequence: CASSFPREGEQYF. The gene calls are TRBV28 and TRBJ2-7; the D call from TCRdb, TRBD2, cannot be confirmed without DNA. This CDR3 has 13 residues. Germline CDR1 MDHEN, CDR2 SYDVKM.

The V and J genes are TRBV7-9 and TRBJ2-1; without DNA, the TCRdb call of TRBD1 cannot be checked. Germline CDR1 reads SEHNR; CDR2 reads FQNEAQ (reference sequence). The CDR3 length is 20 residues. CDR3 loop: CASSPPLGTESSQFYNEQFF. Filled out from reference TRBV7-9 and TRBJ2-1, the complete variable domain reads DTGVSQNPRHKITKRGQNVTFRCDPISEHNRLYWYRQTLGQGPEFLTYFQNEAQLEKSRLLSDRFSAERPKGSFSTLEIQRTEQGDSAMYLCASSPPLGTESSQFYNEQFFGPGTRLTVL.

V is TRBV18 and J is TRBJ2-3. CDR1 is KGHSH, CDR2 LQKENI, per germline. The CDR3 has 14 amino acids. The CDR3 sequence: CASSPEERPDTQYF.

This sequence joins TRBV4-3 and TRBJ1-1. The germline V gene encodes CDR1 LGHNA and CDR2 YSLEER. The CDR3 extends over 13 amino acids. This chain's CDR3 is CASSQGVDTEAFF.

This chain connects TRBV28 to TRBJ2-2; the D gene TCRdb calls, TRBD1, cannot be checked with no DNA. The CDR3 sequence is 17 residues long. Germline assignment: CDR1 MDHEN and CDR2 SYDVKM. CDR3: CASSLIGTGGYSGELFF.

The J gene is TRBJ2-5, the V gene TRBV2; the TCRdb D gene call, TRBD1, has no DNA to confirm it. The CDR3 length is 12 residues. Germline CDR1 SNHLY, CDR2 FYNNEI. The CDR3 here is CASSDREETQYF.

The rearrangement uses TRBV4-1 and TRBJ1-6; without DNA, the TCRdb call of TRBD1 cannot be checked. The CDR3 extends over 14 amino acids. Per germline, CDR1 MGHRA and CDR2 YSYEKL. The CDR3 protein is CASSQQGANSPLHF.

The J gene is TRBJ2-7, the V gene TRBV21-1; TCRdb's D call of TRBD1 is untestable without DNA. TRBV21-1 is a pseudogene locus. The CDR3 runs to 11 residues. The CDR3 loop is CASERPLEQYF.

The CDR3 reads CSARVGIAGTLENTEAFF. J is TRBJ1-1 and V is TRBV20-1; TCRdb gives TRBD1 as the D gene, but with no DNA this cannot be confirmed. Germline V gene lookup returns CDR1 DFQATT and CDR2 SNEGSKA (reference sequence). The CDR3 sequence is 18 residues long.

The chain is built from TRBV7-3 and TRBJ2-5. The CDR3 consists of 12 residues. CDR1 is SGHTA, CDR2 FQGTGA, per germline. CDR3 residues: CASSLCQETQYF.

V usage is TRBV12-3 or TRBV12-4 and J usage is TRBJ2-7; TCRdb designates TRBD1, a call that cannot be tested without DNA. The CDR3 length is 15 residues. CDR3 loop: CASSHGQGSTYEQYF.

The chain combines TRBV29-1 with TRBJ2-3; TCRdb picks TRBD1, but there is no DNA to check that call. The CDR3 covers 11 residues. Germline loops: CDR1 SQVTM, CDR2 ANQGSEA. CDR3 residues: CSGKQGNTQYF.

The rearrangement links TRBV28 to TRBJ2-4; TCRdb picks TRBD2, but there is no DNA to check that call. The CDR3 loop spans 18 amino acids. The V gene's germline CDR1 is MDHEN and CDR2 SYDVKM. The CDR3 protein is CASSLYSGSGAAKNIQYF. Complete variable domain (other parts from reference TRBV28 and TRBJ2-4): DVKVTQSSRYLVKRTGEKVFLECVQDMDHENMFWYRQDPGLGLRLIYFSYDVKMKEKGDIPEGYSVSREKKERFSLILESASTNQTSMYLCASSLYSGSGAAKNIQYFGAGTRLSVL.

The V and J genes are TRBV28 and TRBJ2-7; TCRdb lists TRBD2, though no DNA is available to test this call. CDR3 length equals 14 residues. Germline CDR1 reads MDHEN; CDR2 reads SYDVKM. The CDR3 sequence is CASSTGDSPYEQYF.

This sequence joins TRBV21-1 and TRBJ2-7; TCRdb indicates TRBD1, and absent DNA this call remains unverified. TRBV21-1 corresponds to a pseudogene. CDR3 length equals 15 residues. CDR3 residues: CASSKGTGGTYEQYF.

The chain is built from TRBV9 and TRBJ2-2; no DNA is available, so the TRBD1 call from TCRdb remains unchecked. Germline V gene data show CDR1 as SGDLS and CDR2 as YYNGEE. This CDR3 is built from 15 residues. CDR3: CASSVGGGSTGELFF.

The rearrangement uses TRBV7-9 and TRBJ2-1; the D gene TCRdb calls, TRBD1, cannot be checked with no DNA. From germline, CDR1 is SEHNR and CDR2 FQNEAQ (reference sequence). CDR3 length: 14 residues. The CDR3 sequence: CASSLPGWHNEQFF.

The chain combines TRBV9 with TRBJ1-1. The germline V gene encodes CDR1 SGDLS and CDR2 YYNGEE. This CDR3 is 14 amino acids long. The CDR3 sequence: CASSAYGSNTEAFF. The whole variable domain, remainder taken from reference TRBV9 and TRBJ1-1, is DSGVTQTPKHLITATGQRVTLRCSPRSGDLSVYWYQQSLDQGLQFLIQYYNGEERAKGNILERFSAQQFPDLHSELNLSSLELGDSALYFCASSAYGSNTEAFFGQGTRLTVV.